The 21 T cell receptor beta chains given below trace back to one sample, sequenced in a study of T cells in Graves' hyperthyroidism and ophthalmopathy. Amplification yielded TCR beta CDR3 regions, with RNA transcripts as the source. First-round RT-PCR with HTBI primers amplified the TCR CDR3 region. TCRdb independently ran MiXCR on the multiplex PCR reads; one entry per CDR3 protein. The sample has 300,000 to 450,000 distinct CDR3 sequences; under 15% are singletons. The sample taken for sequencing was blood. These receptors came from a woman aged 25-40 years with Graves' hyperthyroidism.

This chain connects TRBV6-1 to TRBJ1-1; D not certain. V was clipped by 1 base and J by 7 bases, with 10 bases between them. The CDR3 has 13 residues. Germline V gene lookup returns CDR1 MNHNS and CDR2 SASEGT. As DNA, the CDR3 is TGTGCCAGCAGTGAAGTCCACTCCTTTGAAGCTTTCTTT. Encoded protein: CASSEVHSFEAFF.

The table lists this clonotype with many counts. This chain links TRBV28 with TRBJ2-7; D is possibly TRBD1 or TRBD2 (5 bases each). The CDR3 loop spans 14 amino acids. Germline V lookup: CDR1 MDHEN, CDR2 SYDVKM. The V gene lost 7 bases and the J gene lost 2 bases, with 15 bases spanning the gap. CDR3 nucleotides: TGTGCCAGCAAATCCCCGGGACCCACCTACGAGCAGTACTTC. It is translated as CASKSPGPTYEQYF.

This clonotype came up a few times. The chain has TRBV7-2 and TRBJ2-3; TRBD1 matches 11 bases. CDR3 length equals 15 residues. Germline V lookup: CDR1 SGHTA, CDR2 FQGNSA. After removal of 5 bases from V and 8 bases from J, the junction contained 9 bases not matched to a gene. The CDR3 sequence: CASSAGQGASITQYF. As DNA, the CDR3 is TGTGCCAGCAGCGCTGGACAGGGGGCCTCCATTACGCAGTATTTT. Together with reference TRBV7-2 and TRBJ2-3, the CDR3 gives the full variable domain: GAGVSQSPSNKVTEKGKDVELRCDPISGHTALYWYRQSLGQGLEFLIYFQGNSAPDKSGLPSDRFSAERTGGSVSTLTIQRTQQEDSAVYLCASSAGQGASITQYFGPGTRLTVL.

The chain uses TRBV7-6 and TRBJ2-3; D possibly corresponds to TRBD2 (6 bases). The CDR3 covers 17 residues. The V end was cut by 2 bases, the J end by 2 bases, with 17 bases between. Per germline, CDR1 SGHVS and CDR2 FNYEAQ. For the CDR3, the DNA is TGTGCCAGCAGCTTATTGCCCCCCCCTAGCGACACAGATACGCAGTATTTT. Protein: CASSLLPPPSDTDTQYF. The full variable domain, its missing parts supplied by reference TRBV7-6 and TRBJ2-3, is GAGVSQSPRYKVTKRGQDVALRCDPISGHVSLYWYRQALGQGPEFLTYFNYEAQQDKSGLPNDRFSAERPEGSISTLTIQRTEQRDSAMYRCASSLLPPPSDTDTQYFGPGTRLTVL.

J is TRBJ1-4 and V is TRBV5-6; a weak D match, TRBD1 (6 bases). CDR1 is SGHDT and CDR2 is YYEEEE in the germline V gene. The V end lost 4 bases, the J end lost 5 bases, and 18 bases lay between the germline ends. The CDR3 sequence is 16 residues long. The CDR3, as DNA: TGTGCCAGCAGCCGAATTAAACAGGGCGTCAATGAAAAACTGTTTTTT. Translating gives CASSRIKQGVNEKLFF.

The CDR3 bases are TGTGCCAGCAGCTTGACTAGATCCTACGAGCAGTACTTC. It codes for CASSLTRSYEQYF. The chain links TRBV5-4 to TRBJ2-7, with D maybe TRBD2 (5 bases). Germline CDR1 and CDR2: SGHNT and YYREEE (reference sequence). The V end was cut by 1 base, the J end by 1 base, with 6 bases between. This CDR3 spans 13 amino acids. Supplemented by reference TRBV5-4 and TRBJ2-7, the full variable domain reads ETGVTQSPTHLIKTRGQQVTLRCSSQSGHNTVSWYQQALGQGPQFIFQYYREEENGRGNFPPRFSGLQFPNYSSELNVNALELDDSALYLCASSLTRSYEQYFGPGTRLTVT.

This clonotype was seen repeatedly, ten times or more. This chain joins TRBV6-2 or TRBV6-3 and TRBJ2-7, with 7 bases fitting TRBD2. V dropped 7 bases and J dropped 7; count of bases not matched to a gene: 16. The germline V gene encodes CDR1 MNHEY and CDR2 SVGEGT. The CDR3 consists of 15 residues. CDR3 nucleotides: TGTGCCAGCACCCTAGTTTTGACGGGAGGACGGGAGCAGTACTTC. It translates to CASTLVLTGGREQYF.

Ten or more counts support this clonotype. This rearrangement joins TRBV28 to TRBJ2-7; 12 positions agree with TRBD2. CDR3 length: 21 residues. Trimming took 10 bases from V and 3 from J; bases not matched to a gene: 28. Germline V CDR1 and CDR2: MDHEN, SYDVKM. In nucleotides, the CDR3 is TGTGCCACAAATTCCCTGATGCAATTCGGCCTAGCGGGAGGGGGTTTCTACGAGCAGTACTTC. As protein: CATNSLMQFGLAGGGFYEQYF.

This clonotype was counted only a few times. This chain links TRBV11-2 with TRBJ2-3; D might be TRBD2 (6 bases). The CDR3 length is 18 residues. Trimming pared 0 bases from V and 3 bases from J, leaving 19 bases between. CDR1 is SGHAT, CDR2 FQNNGV, per germline. CDR3 nucleotides: TGTGCCAGCAGCTTAGACCCCCCGCTAGCGTTAGGTACAGATACGCAGTATTTT. Translation gives CASSLDPPLALGTDTQYF.

This clonotype has at least ten counts. V is TRBV30 and J is TRBJ1-5, with D maybe TRBD1 (5 bases). Trimming removed 2 bases at V and 0 bases at J, with 11 bases between. This CDR3 is 15 amino acids long. Per the germline V gene, CDR1 is GTSNPN and CDR2 is SVGIG (reference sequence). The CDR3 sequence is CAWSLGLTSNQPQHF. CDR3 DNA: TGTGCCTGGAGTCTGGGACTGACTAGCAATCAGCCCCAGCATTTT.

This clonotype came up many times. The chain carries TRBV7-2 and TRBJ2-3; no definite D call. This CDR3 is built from 15 residues. CDR1 SGHTA and CDR2 FQGNSA come from the germline V gene. Deletions cut 2 bases from V and 2 bases from J, with 11 bases between. CDR3 nucleotide sequence: TGTGCCAGCAGCTTATTTTTAACAGCCACAGATACGCAGTATTTT. This translates into CASSLFLTATDTQYF.

The V and J genes are TRBV4-1 and TRBJ2-2; 14 nucleotides agree with TRBD2. Germline CDR1 is MGHRA and CDR2 is YSYEKL. The CDR3 is made up of 18 amino acids. V lost 4 bases and J lost 4; bases outside the gene matches: 8. CDR3 protein: CASSRRLAGGPSTGELFF. The CDR3 DNA follows: TGCGCCAGCAGCCGCCGACTAGCGGGAGGGCCGAGCACCGGGGAGCTGTTTTTT.

This clonotype was detected many times. V and J are TRBV3-1 and TRBJ2-1; no reliable D call. This CDR3 has 13 amino acids. V shed 3 bases and J shed 5 bases, with 8 bases lying between them. The germline CDR1 and CDR2 sequences are LGHDT and YNNKEL (reference sequence). The CDR3 loop is CASSQGLDNEQFF. In DNA form, the CDR3 reads TGTGCCAGCAGCCAGGGTCTCGACAATGAGCAGTTCTTC.

This clonotype was detected a few times. Being one base from a much bigger clone, this may be a read error. The chain links TRBV11-2 to TRBJ1-3; D is ambiguous. V lost 5 bases to trimming and J lost 7 bases, with 15 bases between them. The CDR3 sequence is 14 residues long. Per germline, CDR1 SGHAT and CDR2 FQNNGV. CDR3 protein: CASSLTGIVNTIYF. Written as DNA, the CDR3 is TGTGCCAGCAGCCTTACTGGGATAGTTAACACCATATATTTT. The whole variable domain, remainder taken from reference TRBV11-2 and TRBJ1-3, is EAGVAQSPRYKIIEKRQSVAFWCNPISGHATLYWYQQILGQGPKLLIQFQNNGVVDDSQLPKDRFSAERLKGVDSTLKIQPAKLEDSAVYLCASSLTGIVNTIYFGEGSWLTVV.

The V call is TRBV5-8, the J call TRBJ2-3, with 9 bases that match TRBD2. In germline, CDR1 is SGHTS, CDR2 YDEGEE. The CDR3 covers 16 residues. Trimming removed 0 bases from V and 2 bases from J; junction bases left unmatched: 4. The CDR3 region is CASSLALAGYTDTQYF. CDR3 nucleotides: TGTGCCAGCAGCTTGGCACTAGCGGGCTACACAGATACGCAGTATTTT.

The sample holds many counts of this clonotype. V gene TRBV28 combines with J gene TRBJ2-1; D is unresolved. Trimming removed 3 bases from V and 2 bases from J, with 14 bases in between. The CDR3 totals 16 residues. Per germline, CDR1 MDHEN and CDR2 SYDVKM. The CDR3 nucleotides read TGTGCCAGCAGTTTGCCGGCCCACCTTACCTACAATGAGCAGTTCTTC. Translated: CASSLPAHLTYNEQFF.

This clonotype has more than one count but fewer than ten. The chain combines TRBV29-1 with TRBJ2-1; tentative D call: TRBD1 (5 bases). The germline CDR1 and CDR2 sequences are SQVTM and ANQGSEA. V was trimmed by 1 base and J by 7 bases, leaving 11 bases between them. The CDR3 is made up of 13 amino acids. CDR3 nucleotides: TGCAGCGTTGAAGTTCCAGGGCGGAATGAGCAGTTCTTC. This encodes CSVEVPGRNEQFF.

There are many counts of this clonotype. The chain carries TRBV6-1 and TRBJ1-1; D ambiguous. The V end lost 5 bases, the J end lost 6 bases, and 16 bases lay between the germline ends. The CDR3 is 14 residues long. Germline lookup yields CDR1 MNHNS and CDR2 SASEGT. The CDR3 nucleotides read TGTGCCAGCAGTTATCGGCCCCTTGACGCTGAAGCTTTCTTT. Protein product: CASSYRPLDAEAFF.

In its sample, this clonotype was seen many times. The chain is built from TRBV20-1 and TRBJ2-7; 8 nucleotides line up with TRBD2. V was clipped by 6 bases and J by 6 bases; unmatched bases: 16. The CDR3 covers 15 residues. Germline CDR1 and CDR2: DFQATT and SNEGSKA (reference sequence). CDR3 sequence (DNA): TGCAGTGCCCCTGGGGGGAGCGGGAGATCGGGCGAGCAGTACTTC. As protein: CSAPGGSGRSGEQYF.

This chain uses TRBV12-5 with TRBJ2-2, with D perhaps TRBD1 (5 bases). Trimming removed 6 bases at V and 4 bases at J, with 9 bases between. Germline V lookup: CDR1 LGHNT, CDR2 FRNRAP. The CDR3 totals 13 residues. The CDR3 DNA reads as TGTGCTAGTGGCACAGGATCCACCGGGGAGCTGTTTTTT. As protein: CASGTGSTGELFF.

This clonotype appeared a single time. V is TRBV6-5 and J is TRBJ2-7, with D possibly matching TRBD1 (5 bases). CDR3 length equals 16 residues. Trimming cost V 2 bases and J 3 bases, with 17 bases left between them. Germline V gene lookup returns CDR1 MNHEY and CDR2 SVGAGI. The CDR3 protein is CASSYLDRRALYEQYF. In DNA form, the CDR3 reads TGTGCCAGCAGTTACCTCGACAGAAGAGCTCTCTACGAGCAGTACTTC.